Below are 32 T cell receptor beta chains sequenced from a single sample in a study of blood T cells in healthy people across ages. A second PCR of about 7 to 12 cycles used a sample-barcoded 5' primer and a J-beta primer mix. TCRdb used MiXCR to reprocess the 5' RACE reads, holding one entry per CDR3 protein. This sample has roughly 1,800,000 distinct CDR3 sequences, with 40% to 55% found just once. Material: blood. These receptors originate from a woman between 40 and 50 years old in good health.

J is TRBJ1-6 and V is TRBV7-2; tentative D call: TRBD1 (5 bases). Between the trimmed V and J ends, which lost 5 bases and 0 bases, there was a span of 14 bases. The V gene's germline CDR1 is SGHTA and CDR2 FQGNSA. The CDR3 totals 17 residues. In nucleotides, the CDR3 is TGTGCCAGCAGCCGGGGGAGACTTAGCTCCTATAATTCACCCCTCCACTTT. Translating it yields CASSRGRLSSYNSPLHF.

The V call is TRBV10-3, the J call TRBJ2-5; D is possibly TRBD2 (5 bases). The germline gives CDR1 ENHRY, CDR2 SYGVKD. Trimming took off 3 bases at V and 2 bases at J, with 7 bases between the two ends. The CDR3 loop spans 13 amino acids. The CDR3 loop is CAISELDQETQYF. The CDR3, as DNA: TGTGCCATCAGTGAACTAGATCAAGAGACCCAGTACTTC.

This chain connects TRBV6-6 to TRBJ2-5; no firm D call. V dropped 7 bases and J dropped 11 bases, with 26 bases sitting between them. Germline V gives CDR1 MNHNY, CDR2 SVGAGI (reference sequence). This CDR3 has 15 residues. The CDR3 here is CASTIPPIKNNEQYF. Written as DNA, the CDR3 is TGTGCCAGCACCATACCTCCAATAAAAAACAATGAGCAGTACTTC.

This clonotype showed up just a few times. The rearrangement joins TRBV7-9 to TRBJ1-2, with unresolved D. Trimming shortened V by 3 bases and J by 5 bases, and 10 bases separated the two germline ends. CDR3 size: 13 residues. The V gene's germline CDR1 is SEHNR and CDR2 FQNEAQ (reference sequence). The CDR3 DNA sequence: TGTGCCAGCAGCTTCCTATCGGGGTATGGCTACACCTTC. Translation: CASSFLSGYGYTF.

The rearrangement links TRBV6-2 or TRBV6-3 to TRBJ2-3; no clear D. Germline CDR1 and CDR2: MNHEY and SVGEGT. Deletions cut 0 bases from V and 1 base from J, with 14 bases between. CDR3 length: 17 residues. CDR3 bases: TGTGCCAGCAGTTACTCTGCGATCCGCGGAGGCACAGATACGCAGTATTTT. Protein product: CASSYSAIRGGTDTQYF.

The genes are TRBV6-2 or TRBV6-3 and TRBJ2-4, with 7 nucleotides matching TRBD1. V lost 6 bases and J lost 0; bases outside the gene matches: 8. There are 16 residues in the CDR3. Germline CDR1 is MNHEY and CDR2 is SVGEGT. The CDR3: CASRTRDSLAKNIQYF. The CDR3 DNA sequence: TGTGCCAGCAGAACACGGGACAGTTTAGCCAAAAACATTCAGTACTTC.

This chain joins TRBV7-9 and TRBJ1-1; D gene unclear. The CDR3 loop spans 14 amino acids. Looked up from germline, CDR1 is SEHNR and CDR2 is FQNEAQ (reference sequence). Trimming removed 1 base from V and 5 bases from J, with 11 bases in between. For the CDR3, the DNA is TGTGCCAGCAGCTTAGGGACGATTGGTACTGAAGCTTTCTTT. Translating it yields CASSLGTIGTEAFF.

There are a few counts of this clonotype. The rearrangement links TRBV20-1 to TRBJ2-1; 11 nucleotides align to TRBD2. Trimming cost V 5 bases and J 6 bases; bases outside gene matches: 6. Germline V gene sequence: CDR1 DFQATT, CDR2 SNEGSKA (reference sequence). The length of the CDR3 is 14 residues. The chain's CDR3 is CSAQIAGGRNEQFF. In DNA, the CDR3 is TGCAGTGCTCAAATAGCGGGGGGGCGCAATGAGCAGTTCTTC.

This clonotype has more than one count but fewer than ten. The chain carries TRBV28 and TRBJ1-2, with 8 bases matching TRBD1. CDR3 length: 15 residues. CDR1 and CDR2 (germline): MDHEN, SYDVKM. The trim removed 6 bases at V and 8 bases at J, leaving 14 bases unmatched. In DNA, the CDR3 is TGTGCCAGCAGCCACCGACAGGGGTTAGTGGGAGGCTACACCTTC. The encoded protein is CASSHRQGLVGGYTF.

The CDR3 is CASSSRRPHLSAETQYF. DNA for the CDR3: TGTGCCAGCAGCTCTCGACGGCCTCACCTCTCCGCTGAGACCCAGTACTTC. J is TRBJ2-7 and V is TRBV7-2; D not certain. The last part of the DNA fits TRBJ2-5 better; the J call may be wrong. The CDR3 totals 17 residues. Germline V gene data show CDR1 as SGHTA and CDR2 as FQGNSA.

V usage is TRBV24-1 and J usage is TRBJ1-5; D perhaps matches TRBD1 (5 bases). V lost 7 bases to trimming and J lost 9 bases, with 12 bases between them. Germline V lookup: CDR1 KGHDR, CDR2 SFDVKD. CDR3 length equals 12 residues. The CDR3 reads CATRTPGGPQHF. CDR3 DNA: TGTGCCACCAGGACGCCGGGGGGGCCCCAGCATTTT.

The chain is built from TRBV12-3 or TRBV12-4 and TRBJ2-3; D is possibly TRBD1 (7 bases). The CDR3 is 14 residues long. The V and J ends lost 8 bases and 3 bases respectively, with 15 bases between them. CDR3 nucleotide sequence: TGTGCCAGCGTCCGGAGGGGGCGGACAGATACGCAGTATTTT. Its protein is CASVRRGRTDTQYF.

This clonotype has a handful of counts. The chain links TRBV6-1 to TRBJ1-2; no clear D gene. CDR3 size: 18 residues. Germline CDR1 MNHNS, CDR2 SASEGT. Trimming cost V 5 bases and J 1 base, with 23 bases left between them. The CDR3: CASSPLTAGLSFNYGYTF. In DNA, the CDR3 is TGTGCCAGCAGTCCCTTGACGGCGGGCCTGTCCTTTAACTATGGCTACACCTTC.

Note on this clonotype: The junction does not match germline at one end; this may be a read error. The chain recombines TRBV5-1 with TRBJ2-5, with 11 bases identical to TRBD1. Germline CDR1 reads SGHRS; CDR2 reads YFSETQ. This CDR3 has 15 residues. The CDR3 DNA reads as TGCGCCGGCAGCTCCGGGACAGGGGGCCAAGAGACCCAGTACTTC. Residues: CAGSSGTGGQETQYF.

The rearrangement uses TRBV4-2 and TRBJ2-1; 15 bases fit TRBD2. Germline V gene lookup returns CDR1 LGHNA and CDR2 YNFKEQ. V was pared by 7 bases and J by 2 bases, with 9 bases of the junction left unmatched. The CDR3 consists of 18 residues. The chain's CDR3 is CASTGTSGGQPTYNEQFF. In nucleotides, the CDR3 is TGTGCCAGCACCGGGACTAGCGGGGGGCAGCCCACCTACAATGAGCAGTTCTTC.

CDR3: CSARVQGANGYTF. For the CDR3, the DNA is TGCAGTGCTAGAGTCCAGGGAGCTAATGGCTACACCTTC. The V call is TRBV20-1, the J call TRBJ1-2, with D perhaps matching TRBD1 (5 bases). Looked up from germline, CDR1 is DFQATT and CDR2 is SNEGSKA (reference sequence). The CDR3 extends over 13 amino acids. With 1 base removed from V and 6 bases from J, the gap between germline ends came to 12 bases.

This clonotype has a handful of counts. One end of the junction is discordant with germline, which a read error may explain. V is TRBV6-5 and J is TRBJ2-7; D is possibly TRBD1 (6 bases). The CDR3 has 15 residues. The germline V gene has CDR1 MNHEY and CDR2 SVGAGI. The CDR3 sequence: CASSDSPGTNYEQYF. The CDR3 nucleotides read TGTGCCAGCAGTGACTCGCCCGGGACAAACTACGAGCAGTACTTC.

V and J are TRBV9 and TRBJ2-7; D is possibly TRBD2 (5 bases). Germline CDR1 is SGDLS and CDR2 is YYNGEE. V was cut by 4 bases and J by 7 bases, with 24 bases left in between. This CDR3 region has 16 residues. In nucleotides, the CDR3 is TGTGCCAGCAGCCCTGAGACCGGGAAAACCTACAATGAGCAGTACTTC. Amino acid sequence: CASSPETGKTYNEQYF.

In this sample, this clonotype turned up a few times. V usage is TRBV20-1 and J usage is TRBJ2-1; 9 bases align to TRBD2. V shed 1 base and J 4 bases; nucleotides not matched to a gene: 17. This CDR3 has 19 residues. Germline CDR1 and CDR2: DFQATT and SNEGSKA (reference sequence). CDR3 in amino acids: CSARVGSGGPRGPYNEQFF. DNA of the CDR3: TGCAGTGCTAGAGTTGGTAGCGGGGGCCCTCGGGGTCCATACAATGAGCAGTTCTTC.

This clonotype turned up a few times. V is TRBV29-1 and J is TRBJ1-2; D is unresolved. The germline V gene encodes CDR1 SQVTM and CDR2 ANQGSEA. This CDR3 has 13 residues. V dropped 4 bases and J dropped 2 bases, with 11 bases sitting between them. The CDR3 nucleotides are TGCAGCGTTGGATCGAATAGGAACTATGGCTACACCTTC. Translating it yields CSVGSNRNYGYTF.

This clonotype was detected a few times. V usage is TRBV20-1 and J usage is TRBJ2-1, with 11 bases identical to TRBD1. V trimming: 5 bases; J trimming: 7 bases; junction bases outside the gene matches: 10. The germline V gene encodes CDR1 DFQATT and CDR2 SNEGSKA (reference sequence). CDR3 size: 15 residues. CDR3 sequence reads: CSAPTGQGAGNEQFF. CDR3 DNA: TGCAGTGCTCCAACCGGACAGGGGGCAGGGAATGAGCAGTTCTTC.

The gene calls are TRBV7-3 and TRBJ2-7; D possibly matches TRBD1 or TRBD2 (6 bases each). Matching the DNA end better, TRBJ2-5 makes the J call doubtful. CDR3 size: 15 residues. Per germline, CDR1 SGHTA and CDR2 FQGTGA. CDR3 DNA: TGTGCCAGCAGTAGGGGGGCAAGTCGTCAAGAGACCCAGTACTTC. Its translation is CASSRGASRQETQYF.

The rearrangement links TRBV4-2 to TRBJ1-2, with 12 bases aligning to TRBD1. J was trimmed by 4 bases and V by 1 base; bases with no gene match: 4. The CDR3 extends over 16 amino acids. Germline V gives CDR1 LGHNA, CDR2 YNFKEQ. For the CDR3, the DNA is TGTGCCAGCAGCCAAGCGGGGACAGGGGGCGCCTATGGCTACACCTTC. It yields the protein CASSQAGTGGAYGYTF.

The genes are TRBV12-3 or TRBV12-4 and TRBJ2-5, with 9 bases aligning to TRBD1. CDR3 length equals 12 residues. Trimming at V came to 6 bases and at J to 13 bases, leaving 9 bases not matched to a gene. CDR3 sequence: CASSLGQGLGYF. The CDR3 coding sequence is TGTGCCAGCAGCCTTGGACAGGGGCTAGGGTACTTC.

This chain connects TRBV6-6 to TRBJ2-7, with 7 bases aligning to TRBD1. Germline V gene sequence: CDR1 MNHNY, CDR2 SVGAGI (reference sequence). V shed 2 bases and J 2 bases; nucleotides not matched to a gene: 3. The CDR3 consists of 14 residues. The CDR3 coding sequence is TGTGCCAGCAGTTACCAAGACAGGGCCTACGAGCAGTACTTC. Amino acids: CASSYQDRAYEQYF.

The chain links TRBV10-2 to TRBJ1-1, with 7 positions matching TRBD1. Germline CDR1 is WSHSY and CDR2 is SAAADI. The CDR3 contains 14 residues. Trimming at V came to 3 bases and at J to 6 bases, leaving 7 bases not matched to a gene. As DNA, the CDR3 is TGCGCCAGCAGTGAACCGAACAGGGGCGCTGAAGCTTTCTTT. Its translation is CASSEPNRGAEAFF.

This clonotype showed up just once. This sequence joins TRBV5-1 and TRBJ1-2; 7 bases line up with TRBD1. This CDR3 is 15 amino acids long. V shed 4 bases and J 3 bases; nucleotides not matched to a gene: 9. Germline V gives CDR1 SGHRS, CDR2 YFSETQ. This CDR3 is CASSPPDRDDYGYTF. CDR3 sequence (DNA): TGCGCCAGCAGCCCCCCAGACAGGGACGACTATGGCTACACCTTC.

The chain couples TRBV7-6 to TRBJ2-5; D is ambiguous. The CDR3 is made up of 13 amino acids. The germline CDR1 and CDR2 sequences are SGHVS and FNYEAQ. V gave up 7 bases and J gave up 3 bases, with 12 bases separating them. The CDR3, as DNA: TGTGCCAGCACACGCATAATCGAAGAGACCCAGTACTTC. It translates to CASTRIIEETQYF.

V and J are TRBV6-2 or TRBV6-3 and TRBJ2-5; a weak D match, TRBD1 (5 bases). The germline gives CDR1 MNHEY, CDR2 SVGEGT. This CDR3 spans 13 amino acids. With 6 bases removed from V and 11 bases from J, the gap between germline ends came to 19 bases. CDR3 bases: TGTGCCAGCAGCACCGGAACAGGCGTGGGGCAGTACTTC. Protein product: CASSTGTGVGQYF.

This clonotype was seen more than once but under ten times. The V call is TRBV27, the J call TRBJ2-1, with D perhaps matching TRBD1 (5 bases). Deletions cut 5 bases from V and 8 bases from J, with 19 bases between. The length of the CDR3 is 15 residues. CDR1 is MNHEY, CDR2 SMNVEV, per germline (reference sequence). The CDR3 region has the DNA TGTGCCAGCAGTCCACGGGCCAGGGATGGTTATGAGCAGTTCTTC. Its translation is CASSPRARDGYEQFF.

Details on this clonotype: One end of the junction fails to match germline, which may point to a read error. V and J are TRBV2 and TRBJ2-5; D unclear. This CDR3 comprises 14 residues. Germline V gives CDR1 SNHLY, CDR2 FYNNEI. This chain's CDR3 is CTSSELLAGETQYF. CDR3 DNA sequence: TGTACCAGCAGTGAACTTCTGGCAGGAGAGACCCAGTACTTC.

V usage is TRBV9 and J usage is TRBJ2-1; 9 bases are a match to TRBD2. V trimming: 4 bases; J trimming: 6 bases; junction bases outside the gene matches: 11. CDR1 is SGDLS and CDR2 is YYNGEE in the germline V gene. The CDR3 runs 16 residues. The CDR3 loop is CASSFIAGEPSNEQFF. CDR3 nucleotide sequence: TGTGCCAGCAGCTTCATAGCGGGAGAACCCTCCAATGAGCAGTTCTTC.